The 21 T cell receptor beta chains below come from one sample, sequenced in a study of blood T cell repertoires in COVID-19 (dated by TCRdb to about 2020). Library preparation employed the immunoSEQ multiplex PCR assay. In its TCRdb copy, this immuneACCESS table keeps in-frame sequences only and misses some clones. Where compared with another copy, unresolved V genes explain less than half of these, and the others have no known cause. The sample table records 150,000 to 200,000 clones; around four fifths of these occur just once. Roughly 13% of the sample comes from the top ten. The sample consisted of PBMCs or T cells enriched from blood (not recorded which). These receptors were taken from a woman aged 55-70 years who had recovered from COVID-19.

This clone has just one count. This rearrangement joins TRBV5-5 to TRBJ2-1; 7 positions match TRBD1. The length of the CDR3 is 18 residues. CDR1 and CDR2 (germline): SGHKS, YYEKEE (reference sequence). The V segment lost 3 bases and the J segment 6 bases; nucleotides outside the gene matches: 18. The CDR3 loop reads CASSSLRTGGLTGNEQFF. CDR3 coding DNA: TGTGCCAGCAGCTCATTGAGGACAGGCGGCTTAACAGGCAATGAGCAGTTCTTC.

This clone is a singleton in its sample. The J gene is TRBJ2-7, the V gene TRBV2; no firm D call. Trimming cost V 1 base and J 0 bases, with 7 bases left between them. CDR3 length: 14 residues. CDR1 is SNHLY and CDR2 is FYNNEI in the germline V gene. CDR3 in amino acids: CASSEGSVSYEQYF. CDR3 bases: TGTGCCAGCAGTGAAGGCAGTGTCTCCTACGAGCAGTACTTC.

The rearrangement joins TRBV27 to TRBJ2-7; weak D call: TRBD1 (6 bases). V lost 5 bases to trimming and J lost 1 base, with 12 bases between them. The CDR3 has 14 amino acids. Germline lookup yields CDR1 MNHEY and CDR2 SMNVEV (reference sequence). The CDR3 reads CASSTTGFSYEQYF. CDR3 bases: TGTGCCAGCAGTACAACAGGGTTTTCCTACGAGCAGTACTTC.

The chain combines TRBV7-9 with TRBJ2-7; TRBD1 is a possible D gene (6 bases). The germline gives CDR1 SEHNR, CDR2 FQNEAQ (reference sequence). Between the trimmed V and J ends, which lost 4 bases and 1 base, there was a span of 20 bases. The CDR3 runs to 17 residues. CDR3 bases: TGTGCCAGCAGCTCCGATACAGGGCCCTCTGTGTCCTACGAGCAGTACTTC. This gives the protein CASSSDTGPSVSYEQYF. Looking up the rest from reference TRBV7-9 and TRBJ2-7 gives the full variable domain: DTGVSQNPRHKITKRGQNVTFRCDPISEHNRLYWYRQTLGQGPEFLTYFQNEAQLEKSRLLSDRFSAERPKGSFSTLEIQRTEQGDSAMYLCASSSDTGPSVSYEQYFGPGTRLTVT.

The J gene is TRBJ2-3, the V gene TRBV4-1, with 10 nucleotides matching TRBD1. The V gene's germline CDR1 is MGHRA and CDR2 YSYEKL. Trimming took 5 bases from V and 5 from J; bases not matched to a gene: 4. The CDR3 covers 14 residues. Here the CDR3 reads CASSRGQGGDTQYF. The CDR3 nucleotides are TGCGCCAGCAGCAGAGGACAGGGGGGAGATACGCAGTATTTT.

This clone was recorded a few times. V and J are TRBV24-1 and TRBJ2-1; 9 bases line up with TRBD1. This CDR3 is 17 amino acids long. Germline V gene data show CDR1 as KGHDR and CDR2 as SFDVKD. The trim removed 1 base at V and 9 bases at J, leaving 12 bases unmatched. The CDR3 region is CATSDLPRDRVFGEQFF. The CDR3 DNA is TGTGCCACCAGTGATTTACCCCGGGACAGGGTGTTTGGTGAGCAGTTCTTC.

The gene calls are TRBV10-2 and TRBJ1-6; 11 positions agree with TRBD1. Germline V CDR1 and CDR2: WSHSY, SAAADI. The trim removed 8 bases at V and 4 bases at J, leaving 4 bases unmatched. The CDR3 extends over 15 amino acids. The CDR3 region has the DNA TGCGCCAGCGGGGACAGGGGGTTATATAATTCACCCCTCCACTTT. It is translated as CASGDRGLYNSPLHF.

The chain couples TRBV5-4 to TRBJ1-4, with D unresolved. There are 13 residues in the CDR3. Germline lookup yields CDR1 SGHNT and CDR2 YYREEE (reference sequence). V was trimmed by 4 bases and J by 5 bases, leaving 9 bases between them. The CDR3 region is CASSRTENEKLFF. The DNA for the CDR3 is TGTGCCAGCAGCCGCACAGAAAATGAAAAACTGTTTTTT.

This clone was recorded a few times. The chain employs TRBV14 and TRBJ1-1; D is ambiguous. The CDR3 totals 12 residues. V lost 5 bases to trimming and J lost 1 base, with 5 bases between them. Per the germline V gene, CDR1 is SGHDN and CDR2 is FVKESK. CDR3 in DNA: TGTGCCAGCAGCTTCGGGAACACTGAAGCTTTCTTT. Encoded protein: CASSFGNTEAFF.

This clone was observed a single time. The chain employs TRBV25-1 and TRBJ2-2, with D possibly being TRBD2 (7 bases). CDR1 is MGHDK, CDR2 SYGVNS, per germline. This CDR3 has 16 amino acids. The V gene lost 1 base and the J gene lost 3 bases, with 12 bases spanning the gap. In DNA, the CDR3 is TGTGCCAGCAGTGAATTCACAGGGAGGGACACCGGGGAGCTGTTTTTT. It codes for CASSEFTGRDTGELFF.

CDR3 sequence (DNA): TGTGCTCAAAAGGGACAGAGCACAGATACGCAGTATTTT. Translation: CAQKGQSTDTQYF. The gene calls are TRBV5-4 and TRBJ2-3, with TRBD1 identical over 7 bases. This CDR3 region has 13 residues. Germline lookup yields CDR1 SGHNT and CDR2 YYREEE (reference sequence).

The genes are TRBV7-9 and TRBJ2-7, with D perhaps matching TRBD2 (5 bases). Germline V gives CDR1 SEHNR, CDR2 FQNEAQ (reference sequence). This CDR3 is built from 15 residues. The V end lost 1 base, the J end lost 5 bases, and 15 bases lay between the germline ends. CDR3 residues: CASSLGPGKSHEQYF. CDR3 nucleotides: TGTGCCAGCAGCTTAGGGCCGGGAAAGTCCCACGAGCAGTACTTC.

In this sample, this clone turned up once. The chain employs TRBV7-2 and TRBJ2-7; TRBD1 is a possible D gene (7 bases). V was pared by 5 bases and J by 3 bases, with 20 bases between. Per germline, CDR1 SGHTA and CDR2 FQGNSA. The CDR3 totals 16 residues. The chain's CDR3 is CASSQPPTGTRYEQYF. The CDR3 DNA follows: TGTGCCAGCAGCCAACCACCGACAGGGACTCGCTACGAGCAGTACTTC. The variable domain in full, with the rest retrieved from reference TRBV7-2 and TRBJ2-7, is GAGVSQSPSNKVTEKGKDVELRCDPISGHTALYWYRQSLGQGLEFLIYFQGNSAPDKSGLPSDRFSAERTGGSVSTLTIQRTQQEDSAVYLCASSQPPTGTRYEQYFGPGTRLTVT.

This rearrangement joins TRBV6-5 to TRBJ2-7, with D perhaps matching TRBD1 (5 bases). This CDR3 has 12 residues. The ends were cut back, 8 bases at V and 0 bases at J, with 8 bases in the middle. The germline gives CDR1 MNHEY, CDR2 SVGAGI. CDR3 nucleotide sequence: TGTGCCAGCTTAGGGGTCTCCTACGAGCAGTACTTC. Translated: CASLGVSYEQYF.

The V and J genes are TRBV20-1 and TRBJ2-1; 11 nucleotides agree with TRBD2. V gave up 5 bases and J gave up 3 bases; unmatched junction bases: 15. This CDR3 is 18 amino acids long. CDR1 and CDR2 (germline): DFQATT, SNEGSKA (reference sequence). The CDR3 nucleotides read TGCAGTGCTGGTGAAGCCGGGACTAGCGGTGGCCTCTACAATGAGCAGTTCTTC. Its protein product is CSAGEAGTSGGLYNEQFF.

The chain is built from TRBV3-1 (or the pseudogene TRBV3-2) and TRBJ2-5; D might be TRBD1 (6 bases). There are 15 residues in the CDR3. With 3 bases removed from V and 2 bases from J, the gap between germline ends came to 13 bases. Germline V gene data show CDR1 as LGHDT and CDR2 as YNNKEL (reference sequence). The CDR3 region is CASSHRRRGQETQYF. The CDR3 bases are TGTGCCAGCAGCCATAGGCGCAGGGGACAAGAGACCCAGTACTTC.

This chain connects TRBV9 to TRBJ2-1; 10 bases fit TRBD1. The germline V gene has CDR1 SGDLS and CDR2 YYNGEE. Trimming took 3 bases from V and 9 from J; bases not matched to a gene: 9. There are 15 residues in the CDR3. The CDR3 DNA follows: TGTGCCAGCAGCGGCCGGGACAGGGGCTGGAGTGAGCAGTTCTTC. Translated, it gives CASSGRDRGWSEQFF.

The V and J genes are TRBV19 and TRBJ2-3, with 11 bases lining up with TRBD2. The CDR3 runs to 16 residues. The germline gives CDR1 LNHDA, CDR2 SQIVND (reference sequence). The ends lost 5 bases at V and 2 bases at J; junction bases unmatched: 6. CDR3 in DNA: TGTGCCAGTAGTGTTACTAGCGGGGGCCACACAGATACGCAGTATTTT. Protein product: CASSVTSGGHTDTQYF.

Only one count was recorded for this clone. The rearrangement links TRBV9 to TRBJ2-1; no clear D. Trimming removed 0 bases from V and 2 bases from J, with 6 bases in between. CDR3 length: 14 amino acids. CDR1 and CDR2 from the germline V gene are SGDLS and YYNGEE. The CDR3 coding sequence is TGTGCCAGCAGCGTAGACGACACCTACAATGAGCAGTTCTTC. It specifies CASSVDDTYNEQFF.

The rearrangement links TRBV30 to TRBJ2-5; TRBD2 aligns across 8 bases. CDR1 and CDR2 from the germline V gene are GTSNPN and SVGIG (reference sequence). This CDR3 contains 16 residues. V shed 4 bases and J 5 bases; nucleotides not matched to a gene: 15. DNA for the CDR3: TGTGCCTGGAATCCCGGGAGGGCCGGTTTGAAGGAGACCCAGTACTTC. Translated: CAWNPGRAGLKETQYF.

This chain uses TRBV7-3 with TRBJ2-1; the D gene is possibly TRBD2 (6 bases). CDR1 and CDR2 (germline): SGHTA, FQGTGA. Trimming pared 0 bases from V and 5 bases from J, leaving 8 bases between. This CDR3 comprises 14 residues. This chain's CDR3 is CASSLTTSNNEQFF. The CDR3 nucleotides read TGTGCCAGCAGCTTAACGACTAGTAACAATGAGCAGTTCTTC.